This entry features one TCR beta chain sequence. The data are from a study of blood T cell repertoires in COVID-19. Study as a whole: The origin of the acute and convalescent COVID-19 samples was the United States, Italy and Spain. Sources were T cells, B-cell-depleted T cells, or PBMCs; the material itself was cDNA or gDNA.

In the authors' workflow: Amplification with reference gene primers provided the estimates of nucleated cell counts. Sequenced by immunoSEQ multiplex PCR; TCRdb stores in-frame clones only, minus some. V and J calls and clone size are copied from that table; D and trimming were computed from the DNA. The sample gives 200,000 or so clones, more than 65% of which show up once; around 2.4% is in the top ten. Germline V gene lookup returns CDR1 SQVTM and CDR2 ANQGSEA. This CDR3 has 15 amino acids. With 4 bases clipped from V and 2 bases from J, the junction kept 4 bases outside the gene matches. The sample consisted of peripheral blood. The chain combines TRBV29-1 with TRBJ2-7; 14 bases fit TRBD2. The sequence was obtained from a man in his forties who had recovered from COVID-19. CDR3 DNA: TGCAGCGTTGCTGGGACTAGCGGGGGAACCTACGAGCAGTACTTC. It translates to CSVAGTSGGTYEQYF.